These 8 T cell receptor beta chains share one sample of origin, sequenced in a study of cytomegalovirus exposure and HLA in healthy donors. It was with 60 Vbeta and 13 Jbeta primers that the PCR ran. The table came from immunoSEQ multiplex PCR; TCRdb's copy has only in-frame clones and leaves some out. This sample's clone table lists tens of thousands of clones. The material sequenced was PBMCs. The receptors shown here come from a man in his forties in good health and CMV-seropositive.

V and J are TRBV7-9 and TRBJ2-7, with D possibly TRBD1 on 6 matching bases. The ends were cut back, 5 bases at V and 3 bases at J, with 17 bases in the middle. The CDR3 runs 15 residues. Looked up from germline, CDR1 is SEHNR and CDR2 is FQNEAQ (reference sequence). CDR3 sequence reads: CASSPGQYPLYEQYF. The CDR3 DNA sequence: TGTGCCAGCAGCCCTGGACAGTACCCTCTCTACGAGCAGTACTTC.

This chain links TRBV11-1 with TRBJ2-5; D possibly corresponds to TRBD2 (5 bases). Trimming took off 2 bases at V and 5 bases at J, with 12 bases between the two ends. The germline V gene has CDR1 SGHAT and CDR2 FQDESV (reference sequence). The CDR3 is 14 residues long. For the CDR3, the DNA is TGTGCCAGCAGCTTACGAACGGGAATGGAGACCCAGTACTTC. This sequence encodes CASSLRTGMETQYF.

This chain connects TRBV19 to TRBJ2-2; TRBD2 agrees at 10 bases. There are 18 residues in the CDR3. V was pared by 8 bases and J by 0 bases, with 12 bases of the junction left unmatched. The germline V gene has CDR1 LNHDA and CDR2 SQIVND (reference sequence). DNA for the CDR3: TGTGCCAGTGCCCCTTCCAGCGGGAGGGCAGCGAACACCGGGGAGCTGTTTTTT. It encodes CASAPSSGRAANTGELFF. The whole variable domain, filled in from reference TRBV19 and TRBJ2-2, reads DGGITQSPKYLFRKEGQNVTLSCEQNLNHDAMYWYRQDPGQGLRLIYYSQIVNDFQKGDIAEGYSVSREKKESFPLTVTSAQKNPTAFYLCASAPSSGRAANTGELFFGEGSRLTVL.

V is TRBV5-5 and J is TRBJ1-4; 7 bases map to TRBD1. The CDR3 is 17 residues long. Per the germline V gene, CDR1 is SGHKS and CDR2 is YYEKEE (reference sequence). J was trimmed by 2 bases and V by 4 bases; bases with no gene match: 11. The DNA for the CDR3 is TGTGCCAGCAGCCGACAGGGAACCTTAGTTACTAATGAAAAACTGTTTTTT. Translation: CASSRQGTLVTNEKLFF.

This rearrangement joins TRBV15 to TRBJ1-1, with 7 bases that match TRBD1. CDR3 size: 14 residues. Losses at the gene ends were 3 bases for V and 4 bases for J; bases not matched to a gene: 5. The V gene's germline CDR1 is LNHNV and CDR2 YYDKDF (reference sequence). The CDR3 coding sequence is TGTGCCACCAGCAGGGCGACAGGGATCACTGAAGCTTTCTTT. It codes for CATSRATGITEAFF.

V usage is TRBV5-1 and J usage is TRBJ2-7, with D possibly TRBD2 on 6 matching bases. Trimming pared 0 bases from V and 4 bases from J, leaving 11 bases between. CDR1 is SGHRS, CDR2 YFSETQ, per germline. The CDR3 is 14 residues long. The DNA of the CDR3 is TGCGCCAGCAGCTTGGAGGGTAGCGGTTACGAGCAGTACTTC. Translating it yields CASSLEGSGYEQYF.

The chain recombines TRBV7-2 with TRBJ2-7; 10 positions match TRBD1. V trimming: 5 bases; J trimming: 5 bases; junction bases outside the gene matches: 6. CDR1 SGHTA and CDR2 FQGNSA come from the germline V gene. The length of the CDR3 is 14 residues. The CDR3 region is CASSRTGGLDEQYF. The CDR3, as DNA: TGTGCCAGCAGCCGGACAGGGGGACTGGACGAGCAGTACTTC.

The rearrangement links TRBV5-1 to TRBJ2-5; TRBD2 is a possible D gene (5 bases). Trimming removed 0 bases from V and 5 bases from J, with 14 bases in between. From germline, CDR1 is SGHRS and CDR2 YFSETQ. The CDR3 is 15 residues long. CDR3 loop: CASSLAARGQETQYF. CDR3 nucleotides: TGCGCCAGCAGCTTGGCCGCCCGGGGTCAGGAGACCCAGTACTTC.